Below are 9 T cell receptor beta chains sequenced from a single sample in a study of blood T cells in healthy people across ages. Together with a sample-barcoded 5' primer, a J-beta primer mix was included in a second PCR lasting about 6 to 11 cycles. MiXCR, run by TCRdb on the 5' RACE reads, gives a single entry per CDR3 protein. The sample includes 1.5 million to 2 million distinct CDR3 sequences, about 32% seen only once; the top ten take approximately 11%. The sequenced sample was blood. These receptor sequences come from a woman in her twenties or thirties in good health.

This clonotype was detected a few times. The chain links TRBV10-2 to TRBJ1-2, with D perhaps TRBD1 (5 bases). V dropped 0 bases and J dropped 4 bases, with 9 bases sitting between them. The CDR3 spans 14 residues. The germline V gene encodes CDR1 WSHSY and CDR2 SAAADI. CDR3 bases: TGCGCCAGCAGTGAGTCGAGGGGAGGCTATGGCTACACCTTC. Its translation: CASSESRGGYGYTF.

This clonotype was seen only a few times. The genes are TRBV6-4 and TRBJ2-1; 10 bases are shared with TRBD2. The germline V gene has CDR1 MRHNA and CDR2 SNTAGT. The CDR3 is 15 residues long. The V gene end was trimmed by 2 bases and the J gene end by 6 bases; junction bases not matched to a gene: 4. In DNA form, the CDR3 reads TGTGCCAGCAGTGACGAGCGGGGGGGCCTCAATGAGCAGTTCTTC. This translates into CASSDERGGLNEQFF.

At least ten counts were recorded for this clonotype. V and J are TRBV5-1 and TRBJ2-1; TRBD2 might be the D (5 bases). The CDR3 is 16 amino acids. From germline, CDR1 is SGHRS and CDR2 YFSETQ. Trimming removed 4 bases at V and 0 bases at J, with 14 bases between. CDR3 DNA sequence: TGCGCCAGCAGCCCCCAACCCGGAGGCTCCTACAATGAGCAGTTCTTC. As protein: CASSPQPGGSYNEQFF.

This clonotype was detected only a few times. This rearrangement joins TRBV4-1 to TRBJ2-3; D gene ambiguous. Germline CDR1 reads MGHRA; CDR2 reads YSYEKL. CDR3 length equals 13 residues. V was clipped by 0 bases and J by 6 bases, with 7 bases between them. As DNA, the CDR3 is TGCGCCAGCAGCCAAGAGCTGGGGGATACGCAGTATTTT. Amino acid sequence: CASSQELGDTQYF.

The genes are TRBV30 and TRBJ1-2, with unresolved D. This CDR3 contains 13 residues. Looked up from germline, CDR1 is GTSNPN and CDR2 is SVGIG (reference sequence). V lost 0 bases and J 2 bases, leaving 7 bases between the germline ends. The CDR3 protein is CAWSVTANYGYTF. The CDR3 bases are TGTGCCTGGAGTGTAACCGCAAACTATGGCTACACCTTC.

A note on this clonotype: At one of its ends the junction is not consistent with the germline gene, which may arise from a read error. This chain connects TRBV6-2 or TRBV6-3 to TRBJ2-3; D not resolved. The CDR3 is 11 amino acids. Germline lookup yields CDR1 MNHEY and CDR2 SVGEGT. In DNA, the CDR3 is TGTGCCGGCAGTCACACAGATACGCAGTATTTT. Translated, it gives CAGSHTDTQYF.

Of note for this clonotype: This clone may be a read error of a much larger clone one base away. This CDR3 is CASGQSSGRRSSYEQYF. In DNA form, the CDR3 reads TGTGCCAGCGGCCAAAGTTCAGGGCGGAGGAGCTCCTACGAGCAGTACTTC. The rearrangement uses TRBV13 and TRBJ2-7; either TRBD1 or TRBD2 may supply D (5 bases each). CDR1 is PRHDT, CDR2 FYEKMQ, per germline (reference sequence). This CDR3 has 17 residues. Trimming pared 8 bases from V and 0 bases from J, leaving 23 bases between. Variable domain in full (rest from reference TRBV13 and TRBJ2-7): AAGVIQSPRHLIKEKRETATLKCYPIPRHDTVYWYQQGPGQDPQFLISFYEKMQSDKGSIPDRFSAQQFSDYHSELNMSSLELGDSALYFCASGQSSGRRSSYEQYFGPGTRLTVT.

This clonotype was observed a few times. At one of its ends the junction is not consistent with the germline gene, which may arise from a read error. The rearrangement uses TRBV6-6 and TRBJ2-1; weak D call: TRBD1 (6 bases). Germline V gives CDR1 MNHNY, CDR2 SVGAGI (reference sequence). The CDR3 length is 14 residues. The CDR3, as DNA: TGTGCCAGCAGTTACGGGACATCCTTCAATGAGCAGTTCTTC. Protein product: CASSYGTSFNEQFF.

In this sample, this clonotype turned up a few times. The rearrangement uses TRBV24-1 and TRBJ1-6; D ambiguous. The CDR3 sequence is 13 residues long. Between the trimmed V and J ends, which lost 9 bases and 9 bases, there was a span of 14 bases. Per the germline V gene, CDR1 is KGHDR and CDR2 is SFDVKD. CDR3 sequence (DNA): TGTGCCACCGAAAGGGCAAGCTGTTCACCCCTCCACTTT. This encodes CATERASCSPLHF.